These 22 T cell receptor beta chains share one sample of origin, sequenced in a study of T cell responses to AZD1222 COVID-19 vaccine. Clones were sequenced by immunoSEQ multiplex PCR, and TCRdb holds only the in-frame ones, with some missing. This sample has over 100,000 clones, with about nine tenths found just once. The input for sequencing was peripheral blood, taken on day 0 of AZD1222 vaccination. These receptors all stem from an adult in good health.

J is TRBJ1-6 and V is TRBV6-1, with D possibly being TRBD1 (5 bases). The V gene lost 0 bases and the J gene lost 9 bases, with 15 bases spanning the gap. CDR1 is MNHNS and CDR2 is SASEGT in the germline V gene. This CDR3 is built from 16 residues. The CDR3 reads CASSEAWGVSTSPLHF. DNA of the CDR3: TGTGCCAGCAGTGAAGCGTGGGGGGTGTCTACTTCACCCCTCCACTTT.

The CDR3 bases are TGTGCCAGTAGTAAGACAGCAGTGGGCACTGAAGCTTTCTTT. Protein sequence: CASSKTAVGTEAFF. The V call is TRBV19, the J call TRBJ1-1, with a possible D match to TRBD1 (5 bases). Germline values: CDR1 LNHDA, CDR2 SQIVND (reference sequence). V dropped 4 bases and J dropped 4 bases, with 13 bases sitting between them. CDR3 size: 14 residues.

This clone was seen a few times. The chain joins TRBV28 to TRBJ2-7, with D uncertain. In germline, CDR1 is MDHEN, CDR2 SYDVKM. The CDR3 has 14 residues. The V end was cut by 3 bases, the J end by 2 bases, with 11 bases between. The CDR3 region is CASSFLQSTYEQYF. For the CDR3, the DNA is TGTGCCAGCAGTTTCTTGCAGTCTACCTACGAGCAGTACTTC.

The V and J genes are TRBV30 and TRBJ2-3; D possibly matches TRBD1 or TRBD2 (5 bases each). V lost 5 bases and J lost 0, with 12 bases in between. The V gene's germline CDR1 is GTSNPN and CDR2 SVGIG (reference sequence). The CDR3 extends over 14 amino acids. The CDR3 DNA follows: TGTGCCTGGGATCCGGGGCTGAGCACAGATACGCAGTATTTT. Translation gives CAWDPGLSTDTQYF.

This clone was seen only once. This rearrangement joins TRBV4-1 to TRBJ2-7; TRBD2 matches at 7 bases. Germline assignment: CDR1 MGHRA and CDR2 YSYEKL. The CDR3 loop spans 14 amino acids. V lost 1 base, J lost 5 bases, and 5 bases stayed unmatched. CDR3 protein: CASSQVGRVHEQYF. The CDR3 DNA is TGCGCCAGCAGCCAAGTGGGGAGGGTCCACGAGCAGTACTTC.

This rearrangement joins TRBV7-6 to TRBJ1-4, with 7 bases matching TRBD1. The ends lost 1 base at V and 3 bases at J; junction bases unmatched: 2. Germline V gene lookup returns CDR1 SGHVS and CDR2 FNYEAQ. This CDR3 is 15 amino acids long. For the CDR3, the DNA is TGTGCCAGCAGCTTAGGGGGACAGCCTAATGAAAAACTGTTTTTT. It specifies CASSLGGQPNEKLFF. Combining the CDR3 with reference TRBV7-6 and TRBJ1-4 gives the whole variable domain GAGVSQSPRYKVTKRGQDVALRCDPISGHVSLYWYRQALGQGPEFLTYFNYEAQQDKSGLPNDRFSAERPEGSISTLTIQRTEQRDSAMYRCASSLGGQPNEKLFFGSGTQLSVL.

The chain couples TRBV6-1 to TRBJ2-7; D might be TRBD1 (5 bases). This CDR3 region has 16 residues. Germline CDR1 is MNHNS and CDR2 is SASEGT. V lost 2 bases and J 0 bases, leaving 14 bases between the germline ends. The CDR3 DNA reads TGTGCCAGCAGTGAAAGAGATAGAGACAGCTCCTACGAGCAGTACTTC. Its translation is CASSERDRDSSYEQYF.

V and J are TRBV5-8 and TRBJ2-6; D is unresolved. Per germline, CDR1 SGHTS and CDR2 YDEGEE. The length of the CDR3 is 15 residues. The germline V and J ends were trimmed by 0 bases and 3 bases, with 7 bases remaining between them. Here the CDR3 DNA reads TGTGCCAGCAGCTTGGCCCTTGGTGGGGCCAACGTCCTGACTTTC. Translation gives CASSLALGGANVLTF.

V and J are TRBV19 and TRBJ2-1; 9 bases align to TRBD2. This CDR3 has 15 residues. Trimming at V came to 6 bases and at J to 7 bases, leaving 10 bases not matched to a gene. The germline CDR1 and CDR2 sequences are LNHDA and SQIVND (reference sequence). CDR3 sequence reads: CASSRRLAGLNEQFF. The CDR3 DNA sequence: TGTGCCAGTAGCCGCCGGCTAGCGGGGCTAAATGAGCAGTTCTTC.

This chain connects TRBV6-2 or TRBV6-3 to TRBJ2-5; D gene ambiguous. The V and J ends lost 2 bases and 4 bases respectively, with 5 bases between them. CDR1 MNHEY and CDR2 SVGEGT come from the germline V gene. CDR3 size: 12 residues. The CDR3: CASSYTTETQYF. The CDR3 DNA reads as TGTGCCAGCAGTTACACAACAGAGACCCAGTACTTC.

This rearrangement joins TRBV9 to TRBJ1-6; possibly TRBD1 for D (6 bases). Germline V gene data show CDR1 as SGDLS and CDR2 as YYNGEE. V lost 3 bases, J lost 0 bases, and 10 bases lay in between. CDR3 length: 16 amino acids. The DNA for the CDR3 is TGTGCCAGCAGCGAAACAGGGAGCTCCTATAATTCACCCCTCCACTTT. Amino acid sequence: CASSETGSSYNSPLHF. Based on the CDR3 plus reference TRBV9 and TRBJ1-6, the full variable domain is DSGVTQTPKHLITATGQRVTLRCSPRSGDLSVYWYQQSLDQGLQFLIQYYNGEERAKGNILERFSAQQFPDLHSELNLSSLELGDSALYFCASSETGSSYNSPLHFGNGTRLTVT.

The chain couples TRBV6-5 to TRBJ2-1; 7 nucleotides line up with TRBD2. Trimming took 8 bases from V and 12 from J; bases not matched to a gene: 7. The CDR3 loop spans 11 amino acids. Germline assignment: CDR1 MNHEY and CDR2 SVGAGI. CDR3 protein: CASRNGLVQFF. In nucleotides, the CDR3 is TGTGCCAGCCGCAATGGACTAGTGCAGTTCTTC.

This chain joins TRBV27 and TRBJ1-3, with D possibly matching TRBD1 (5 bases). Trimming cost V 0 bases and J 0 bases, with 9 bases left between them. Germline CDR1 is MNHEY and CDR2 is SMNVEV (reference sequence). This CDR3 region has 16 residues. The CDR3 is CASSLSGRRSGNTIYF. CDR3 bases: TGTGCCAGCAGTTTATCGGGACGCCGCTCTGGAAACACCATATATTTT.

The rearrangement uses TRBV9 and TRBJ1-3; D is unresolved. Germline CDR1 is SGDLS and CDR2 is YYNGEE. Trimming took 3 bases from V and 0 from J, leaving 7 bases between them. CDR3 length: 14 amino acids. CDR3: CASSAPDSGNTIYF. CDR3 nucleotide sequence: TGTGCCAGCAGCGCTCCGGACTCTGGAAACACCATATATTTT.

The chain combines TRBV6-6 with TRBJ1-2, with D possibly being TRBD1 (5 bases). Trimming removed 4 bases at V and 4 bases at J, with 7 bases between. This CDR3 comprises 12 residues. Germline assignment: CDR1 MNHNY and CDR2 SVGAGI (reference sequence). The CDR3 sequence: CASSLGGYGYTF. CDR3 DNA: TGTGCCAGCAGTTTGGGGGGCTATGGCTACACCTTC.

This chain links TRBV28 with TRBJ1-1, with D maybe TRBD1 (6 bases). Between the trimmed V and J ends, which lost 2 bases and 4 bases, there was a span of 11 bases. CDR3 length: 14 residues. Germline CDR1 MDHEN, CDR2 SYDVKM. The CDR3 region has the DNA TGTGCCAGCAGTTTAGGGGGCCAGGGCACTGAAGCTTTCTTT. The encoded protein is CASSLGGQGTEAFF. The full variable domain, its missing parts supplied by reference TRBV28 and TRBJ1-1, is DVKVTQSSRYLVKRTGEKVFLECVQDMDHENMFWYRQDPGLGLRLIYFSYDVKMKEKGDIPEGYSVSREKKERFSLILESASTNQTSMYLCASSLGGQGTEAFFGQGTRLTVV.

The CDR3 nucleotides are TGTGCCAGCTCACTGTTGAACACTGAAGCTTTCTTT. Translated: CASSLLNTEAFF. The rearrangement joins TRBV18 to TRBJ1-1, with D hard to call. V lost 4 bases and J 0 bases, leaving 3 bases between the germline ends. Germline V gene lookup returns CDR1 KGHSH and CDR2 LQKENI. The CDR3 has 12 amino acids.

The chain couples TRBV7-9 to TRBJ1-2, with TRBD1 as a possible D gene (5 bases). Looked up from germline, CDR1 is SEHNR and CDR2 is FQNEAQ (reference sequence). With 5 bases removed from V and 8 bases from J, the gap between germline ends came to 18 bases. The CDR3 has 14 residues. The DNA of the CDR3 is TGTGCCAGCAGCCTGCCGGCGGGGACCGGGGGCTACACCTTC. Amino acid sequence: CASSLPAGTGGYTF.

The chain has TRBV5-1 and TRBJ2-3; unclear D gene. This CDR3 has 17 amino acids. Trimming took off 0 bases at V and 0 bases at J, with 14 bases between the two ends. Germline loops: CDR1 SGHRS, CDR2 YFSETQ. In DNA, the CDR3 is TGCGCCAGCAGCTTGGCCGCTGGCGGACCCAGCACAGATACGCAGTATTTT. It codes for CASSLAAGGPSTDTQYF.

This rearrangement joins TRBV13 to TRBJ1-2, with a possible D match to TRBD1 (5 bases). This CDR3 is 16 amino acids long. The V gene lost 3 bases and the J gene lost 6 bases, with 20 bases spanning the gap. CDR1 is PRHDT, CDR2 FYEKMQ, per germline (reference sequence). The CDR3 nucleotides are TGTGCCAGCAGCTTTACGGCGGGGGTAAGCGTGGATGGCTACACCTTC. It translates to CASSFTAGVSVDGYTF.

This clone was found a few times. The CDR3 coding sequence is TGCGCCAGCAGCCTAAGCGGGGGGATAGCCAAAAACATTCAGTACTTC. Residues: CASSLSGGIAKNIQYF. V gene TRBV4-1 combines with J gene TRBJ2-4, with 9 nucleotides matching TRBD2. The CDR3 consists of 16 residues. Germline CDR1 MGHRA, CDR2 YSYEKL. J gave up 0 bases and V 4 bases, and 4 bases lay outside the gene matches.

V and J are TRBV4-1 and TRBJ1-6; no clear D. V shed 0 bases and J shed 1 base, with 16 bases lying between them. CDR3 size: 19 residues. Looked up from germline, CDR1 is MGHRA and CDR2 is YSYEKL. CDR3 in DNA: TGCGCCAGCAGCCAAGATACGAGGGCGGGCCGATCCTATAATTCACCCCTCCACTTT. The encoded protein is CASSQDTRAGRSYNSPLHF.